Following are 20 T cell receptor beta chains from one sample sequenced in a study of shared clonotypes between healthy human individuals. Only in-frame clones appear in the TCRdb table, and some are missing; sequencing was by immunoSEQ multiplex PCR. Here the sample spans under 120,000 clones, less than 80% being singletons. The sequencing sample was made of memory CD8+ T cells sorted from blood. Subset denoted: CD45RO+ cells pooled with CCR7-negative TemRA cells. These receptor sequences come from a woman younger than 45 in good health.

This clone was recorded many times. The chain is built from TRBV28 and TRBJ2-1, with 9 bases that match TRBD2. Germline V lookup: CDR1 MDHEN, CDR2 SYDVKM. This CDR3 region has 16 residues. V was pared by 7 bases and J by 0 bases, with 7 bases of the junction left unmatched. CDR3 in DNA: TGTGCCAGCACAGAAGCGGGAGGCAGCTCCTACAATGAGCAGTTCTTC. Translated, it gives CASTEAGGSSYNEQFF. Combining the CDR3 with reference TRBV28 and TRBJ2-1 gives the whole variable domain DVKVTQSSRYLVKRTGEKVFLECVQDMDHENMFWYRQDPGLGLRLIYFSYDVKMKEKGDIPEGYSVSREKKERFSLILESASTNQTSMYLCASTEAGGSSYNEQFFGPGTRLTVL.

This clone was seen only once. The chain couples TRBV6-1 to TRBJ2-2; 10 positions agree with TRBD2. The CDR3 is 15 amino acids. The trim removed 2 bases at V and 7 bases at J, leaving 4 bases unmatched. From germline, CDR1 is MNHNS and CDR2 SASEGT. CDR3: CASSELAGEGGELFF. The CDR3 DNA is TGTGCCAGCAGTGAACTAGCGGGGGAGGGCGGGGAGCTGTTTTTT.

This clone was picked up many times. The CDR3 spells CASSGLGNRELFF. CDR3 nucleotide sequence: TGTGCCAGCAGTGGTCTGGGAAACCGGGAGCTGTTTTTT. The chain uses TRBV27 and TRBJ2-2; D remains unclear. V was cut by 5 bases and J by 9 bases, with 13 bases left in between. The CDR3 has 13 amino acids. Germline V lookup: CDR1 MNHEY, CDR2 SMNVEV (reference sequence).

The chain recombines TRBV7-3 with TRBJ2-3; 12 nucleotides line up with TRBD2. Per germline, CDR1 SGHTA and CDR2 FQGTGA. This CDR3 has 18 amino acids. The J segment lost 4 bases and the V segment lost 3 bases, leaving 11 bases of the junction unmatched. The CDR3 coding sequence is TGTGCCAGCAGCTTCGCCCGACTAGCGGGAGACTGGGCAGATACGCAGTATTTT. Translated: CASSFARLAGDWADTQYF.

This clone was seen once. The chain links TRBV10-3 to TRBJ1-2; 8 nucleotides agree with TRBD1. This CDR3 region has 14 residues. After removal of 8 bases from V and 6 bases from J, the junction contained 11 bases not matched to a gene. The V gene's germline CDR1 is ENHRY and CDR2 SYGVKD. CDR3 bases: TGTGCCATCGAGGACAGGGCATTGGTGGATGGCTACACCTTC. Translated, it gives CAIEDRALVDGYTF.

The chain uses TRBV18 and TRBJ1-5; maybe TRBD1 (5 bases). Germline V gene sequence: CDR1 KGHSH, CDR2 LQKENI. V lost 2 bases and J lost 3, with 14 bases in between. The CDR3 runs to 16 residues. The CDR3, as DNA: TGTGCCAGCTCACCAAAGGCAGGGATGGACAATCAGCCCCAGCATTTT. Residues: CASSPKAGMDNQPQHF. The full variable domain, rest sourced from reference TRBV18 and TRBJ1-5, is NAGVMQNPRHLVRRRGQEARLRCSPMKGHSHVYWYRQLPEEGLKFMVYLQKENIIDESGMPKERFSAEFPKEGPSILRIQQVVRGDSAAYFCASSPKAGMDNQPQHFGDGTRLSIL.

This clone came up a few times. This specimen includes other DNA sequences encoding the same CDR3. The CDR3: CASSYSDSNNEQFF. The CDR3 DNA is TGTGCCAGCAGTTACTCGGACTCTAACAATGAGCAGTTCTTC. The rearrangement uses TRBV6-5 and TRBJ2-1, with a weak D call TRBD2 (5 bases). The CDR3 has 14 amino acids. Germline CDR1 reads MNHEY; CDR2 reads SVGAGI. Trimming removed 0 bases from V and 5 bases from J, with 8 bases in between.

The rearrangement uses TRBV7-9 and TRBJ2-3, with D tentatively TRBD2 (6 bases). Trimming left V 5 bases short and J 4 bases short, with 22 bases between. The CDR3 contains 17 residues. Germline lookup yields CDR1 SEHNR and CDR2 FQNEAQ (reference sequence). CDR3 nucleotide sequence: TGTGCCAGCAGCCAACCGAGCGGGCCCACAGGAGCAGATACGCAGTATTTT. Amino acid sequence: CASSQPSGPTGADTQYF.

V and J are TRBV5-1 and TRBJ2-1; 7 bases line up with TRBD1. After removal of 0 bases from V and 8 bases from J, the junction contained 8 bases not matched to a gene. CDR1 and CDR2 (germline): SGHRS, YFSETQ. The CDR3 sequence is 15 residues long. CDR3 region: CASSLAKGGRDEQFF. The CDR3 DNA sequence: TGCGCCAGCAGCTTGGCCAAAGGGGGCCGGGATGAGCAGTTCTTC.

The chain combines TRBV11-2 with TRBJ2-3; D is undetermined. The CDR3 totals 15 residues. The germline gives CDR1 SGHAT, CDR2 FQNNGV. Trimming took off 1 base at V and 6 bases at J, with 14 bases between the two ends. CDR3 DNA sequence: TGTGCCAGCAGCTTAGGGGTAGTACCACAGGATACGCAGTATTTT. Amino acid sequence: CASSLGVVPQDTQYF.

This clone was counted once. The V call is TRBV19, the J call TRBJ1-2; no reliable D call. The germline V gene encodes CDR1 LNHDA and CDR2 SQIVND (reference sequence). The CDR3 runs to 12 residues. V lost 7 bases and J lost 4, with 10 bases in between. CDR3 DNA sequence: TGTGCCAGTAAGCGGGCCAGCTATGGCTACACCTTC. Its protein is CASKRASYGYTF.

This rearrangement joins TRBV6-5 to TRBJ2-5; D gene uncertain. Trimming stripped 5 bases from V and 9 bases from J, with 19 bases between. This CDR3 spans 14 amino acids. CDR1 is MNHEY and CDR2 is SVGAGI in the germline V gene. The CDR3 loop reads CASSTRPSSDPQYF. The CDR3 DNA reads TGTGCCAGCAGTACGAGACCAAGCTCTGACCCCCAGTACTTC.

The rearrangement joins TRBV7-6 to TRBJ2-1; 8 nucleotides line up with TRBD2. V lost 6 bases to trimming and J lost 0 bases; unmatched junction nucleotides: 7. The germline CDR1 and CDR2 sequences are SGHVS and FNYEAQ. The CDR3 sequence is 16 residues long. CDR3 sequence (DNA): TGTGCCAGCAGTTCAGTAGCGGGAAGCTCCTACAATGAGCAGTTCTTC. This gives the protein CASSSVAGSSYNEQFF. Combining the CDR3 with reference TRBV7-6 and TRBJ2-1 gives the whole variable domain GAGVSQSPRYKVTKRGQDVALRCDPISGHVSLYWYRQALGQGPEFLTYFNYEAQQDKSGLPNDRFSAERPEGSISTLTIQRTEQRDSAMYRCASSSVAGSSYNEQFFGPGTRLTVL.

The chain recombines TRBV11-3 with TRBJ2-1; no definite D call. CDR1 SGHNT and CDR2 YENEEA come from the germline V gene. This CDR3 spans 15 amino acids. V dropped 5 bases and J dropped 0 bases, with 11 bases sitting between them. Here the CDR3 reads CASSPGLSSYNEQFF. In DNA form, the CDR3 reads TGTGCCAGCAGCCCGGGCCTCAGCTCCTACAATGAGCAGTTCTTC.

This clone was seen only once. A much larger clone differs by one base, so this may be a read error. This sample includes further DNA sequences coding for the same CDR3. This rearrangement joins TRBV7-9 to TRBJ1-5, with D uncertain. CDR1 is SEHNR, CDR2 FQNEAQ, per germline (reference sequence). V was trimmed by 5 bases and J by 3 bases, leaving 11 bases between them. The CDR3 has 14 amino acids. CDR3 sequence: CASSPDGFNQPQHF. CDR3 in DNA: TGTGCCAGCAGCCCTGACGGATTCAATCAGCCCCAGCATTTT.

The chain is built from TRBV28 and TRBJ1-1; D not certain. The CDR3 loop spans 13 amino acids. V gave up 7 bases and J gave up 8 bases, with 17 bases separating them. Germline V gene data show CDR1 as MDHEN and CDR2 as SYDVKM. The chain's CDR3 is CASTRTTGPEAFF. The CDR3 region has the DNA TGTGCCAGCACGCGAACTACCGGCCCCGAAGCTTTCTTT.

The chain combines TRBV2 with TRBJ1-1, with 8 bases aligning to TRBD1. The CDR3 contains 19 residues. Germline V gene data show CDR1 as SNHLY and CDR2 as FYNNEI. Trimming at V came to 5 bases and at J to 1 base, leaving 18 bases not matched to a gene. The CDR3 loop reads CASSNRDRGRLGPNTEAFF. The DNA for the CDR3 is TGTGCCAGCAGTAATCGAGACAGGGGCCGCTTGGGGCCGAACACTGAAGCTTTCTTT.

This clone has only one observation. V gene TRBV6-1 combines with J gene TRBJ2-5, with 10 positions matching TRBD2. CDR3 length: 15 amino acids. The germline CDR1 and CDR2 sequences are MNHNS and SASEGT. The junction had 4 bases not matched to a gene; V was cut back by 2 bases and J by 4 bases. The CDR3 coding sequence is TGTGCCAGCAGTGAAATGCTAGCGGGAGTAGAGACCCAGTACTTC. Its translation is CASSEMLAGVETQYF.

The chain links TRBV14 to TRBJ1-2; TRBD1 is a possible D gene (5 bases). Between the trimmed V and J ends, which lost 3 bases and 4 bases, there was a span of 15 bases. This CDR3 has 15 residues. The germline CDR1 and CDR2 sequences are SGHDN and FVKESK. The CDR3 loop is CASSQRGNRSYGYTF. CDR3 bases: TGTGCCAGCAGCCAGCGCGGGAACAGGTCCTATGGCTACACCTTC.

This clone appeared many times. The CDR3 here is CASSFYSSYNEQFF. Written as DNA, the CDR3 is TGTGCCAGCAGCTTTTATAGCTCCTACAATGAGCAGTTCTTC. The rearrangement uses TRBV5-4 and TRBJ2-1; no definite D call. The V end was cut by 2 bases, the J end by 0 bases, with 6 bases between. From germline, CDR1 is SGHNT and CDR2 YYREEE (reference sequence). The CDR3 is 14 residues long.